These 30 T cell receptor beta chains originate from one sample sequenced in a study of cytomegalovirus exposure and HLA in healthy donors. 13 Jbeta primers and 60 Vbeta primers were used for the PCR. Method: immunoSEQ multiplex PCR; TCRdb's copy keeps in-frame clones and lacks some. In the table there are around 120,000 clones, approximately 80% of which are singletons. Material for sequencing was PBMCs. All receptors come from a boy younger than 10 in good health and CMV-seronegative.

The chain recombines TRBV29-1 with TRBJ1-1; D is unresolved. Trimming took off 7 bases at V and 6 bases at J, with 15 bases between the two ends. This CDR3 contains 12 residues. Germline values: CDR1 SQVTM, CDR2 ANQGSEA. CDR3 protein: CSAQRGVSEAFF. The CDR3 coding sequence is TGCAGCGCGCAACGGGGAGTTTCTGAAGCTTTCTTT.

This rearrangement joins TRBV27 to TRBJ1-1, with D unresolved. Between the trimmed V and J ends, which lost 5 bases and 1 base, there was a span of 11 bases. This CDR3 region has 14 residues. CDR1 MNHEY and CDR2 SMNVEV come from the germline V gene (reference sequence). CDR3 region: CASSGPNENTEAFF. The CDR3, as DNA: TGTGCCAGCAGTGGGCCGAATGAGAACACTGAAGCTTTCTTT.

The chain has TRBV4-2 and TRBJ2-1, with TRBD1 matching over 9 bases. Germline V gene sequence: CDR1 LGHNA, CDR2 YNFKEQ. V shed 5 bases and J 3 bases; nucleotides not matched to a gene: 5. The CDR3 is made up of 15 amino acids. CDR3 coding DNA: TGTGCCAGCAGCTTCACGACAGGGGGCTACAATGAGCAGTTCTTC. Amino acids: CASSFTTGGYNEQFF.

The chain combines TRBV2 with TRBJ1-2; D possibly corresponds to TRBD1 (6 bases). The germline gives CDR1 SNHLY, CDR2 FYNNEI. This CDR3 is 12 amino acids long. V lost 7 bases, J lost 2 bases, and 8 bases lay in between. The CDR3 sequence: CASMTGNYGYTF. The CDR3, as DNA: TGTGCCAGCATGACAGGAAACTATGGCTACACCTTC.

The rearrangement joins TRBV6-5 to TRBJ1-6; 10 nucleotides align to TRBD1. J gave up 14 bases and V 4 bases, and 11 bases lay outside the gene matches. The CDR3 runs to 15 residues. Germline values: CDR1 MNHEY, CDR2 SVGAGI. The CDR3 sequence: CASSLSGTGEEALHF. CDR3 DNA: TGTGCCAGCAGTTTATCCGGGACAGGGGAAGAAGCCCTCCACTTT.

V usage is TRBV5-1 and J usage is TRBJ2-3, with 14 bases that match TRBD2. Trimming removed 0 bases from V and 13 bases from J; junction bases left unmatched: 7. The CDR3 sequence is 15 residues long. Germline V lookup: CDR1 SGHRS, CDR2 YFSETQ. In DNA form, the CDR3 reads TGCGCCAGCAGCTTGGGTGGGACTAGCGGGAGTTTGGAGTATTTT. Its translation is CASSLGGTSGSLEYF.

V is TRBV11-2 and J is TRBJ2-7; TRBD2 matches 8 bases. The CDR3 runs 15 residues. With 7 bases clipped from V and 7 bases from J, the junction kept 15 bases outside the gene matches. Germline CDR1 is SGHAT and CDR2 is FQNNGV. For the CDR3, the DNA is TGTGCCAGCACTCAGGGCGGGGGGACGTCGGAGGAGCAGTACTTC. It specifies CASTQGGGTSEEQYF. Combining the CDR3 with reference TRBV11-2 and TRBJ2-7 gives the whole variable domain EAGVAQSPRYKIIEKRQSVAFWCNPISGHATLYWYQQILGQGPKLLIQFQNNGVVDDSQLPKDRFSAERLKGVDSTLKIQPAKLEDSAVYLCASTQGGGTSEEQYFGPGTRLTVT.

The chain employs TRBV6-1 and TRBJ2-1, with a tentative D call TRBD2 (6 bases). Per germline, CDR1 MNHNS and CDR2 SASEGT. V was shortened by 8 bases and J by 6 bases, with 14 bases between the two germline ends. The CDR3 is 13 amino acids. CDR3 loop: CASGASEFNEQFF. Here the CDR3 DNA reads TGTGCCAGCGGCGCTAGCGAATTCAATGAGCAGTTCTTC.

This chain connects TRBV6-1 to TRBJ2-6; D gene uncertain. The CDR3 length is 15 residues. V lost 7 bases, J lost 4 bases, and 14 bases lay in between. Germline lookup yields CDR1 MNHNS and CDR2 SASEGT. CDR3 in DNA: TGTGCCAGCACCCTAGGTGCCGTAGGGGCCAACGTCCTGACTTTC. It yields the protein CASTLGAVGANVLTF.

The rearrangement uses TRBV6-5 and TRBJ1-2; 9 bases line up with TRBD1. This CDR3 region has 13 residues. The J segment lost 7 bases and the V segment lost 6 bases, leaving 6 bases of the junction unmatched. Germline V gene lookup returns CDR1 MNHEY and CDR2 SVGAGI. This CDR3 is CASSRGQGRGYTF. For the CDR3, the DNA is TGTGCCAGCAGCCGGGGACAGGGACGTGGCTACACCTTC.

This chain uses TRBV4-1 with TRBJ2-4, with TRBD1 matching 8 bases. The CDR3 extends over 16 amino acids. Trimming removed 4 bases from V and 3 bases from J; junction bases left unmatched: 8. Looked up from germline, CDR1 is MGHRA and CDR2 is YSYEKL. DNA for the CDR3: TGCGCCAGCAGCCTTCCGGGACAGGAGAGCAAAAACATTCAGTACTTC. It translates to CASSLPGQESKNIQYF.

This clone was observed once. This chain links TRBV30 with TRBJ1-1; TRBD1 agrees at 7 bases. V gave up 1 base and J gave up 0 bases; unmatched junction bases: 17. CDR1 GTSNPN and CDR2 SVGIG come from the germline V gene (reference sequence). This CDR3 contains 19 residues. CDR3 nucleotide sequence: TGTGCCTGGAGTGGCCTTACGACAGGGCCCAAGGGCCTGAACACTGAAGCTTTCTTT. Encoded protein: CAWSGLTTGPKGLNTEAFF.

Turning to this clone: One end of the junction does not line up with germline, which may come from a read error. V and J are TRBV7-9 and TRBJ1-5; D remains unclear. The CDR3 extends over 13 amino acids. Per the germline V gene, CDR1 is SEHNR and CDR2 is FQNEAQ (reference sequence). CDR3: CSSSQEGYQPQHF. The CDR3 region has the DNA TGTTCCAGCAGCCAGGAAGGATATCAGCCCCAGCATTTT.

The gene calls are TRBV6-4 and TRBJ2-1; 14 bases are a match to TRBD2. With V trimmed by 2 bases and J by 3 bases, 0 bases remained unmatched. This CDR3 contains 16 residues. Germline V gene lookup returns CDR1 MRHNA and CDR2 SNTAGT. The CDR3 DNA follows: TGTGCCAGCAGTGACGGGACTAGCGGGAGCTACAATGAGCAGTTCTTC. It yields the protein CASSDGTSGSYNEQFF.

V gene TRBV2 combines with J gene TRBJ1-2; TRBD1 agrees at 7 bases. V was pared by 9 bases and J by 2 bases, with 3 bases of the junction left unmatched. CDR1 is SNHLY, CDR2 FYNNEI, per germline. The CDR3 is 12 amino acids. CDR3: CASTTGNYGYTF. As DNA, the CDR3 is TGTGCCAGTACGACAGGGAACTATGGCTACACCTTC. Looking up the rest from reference TRBV2 and TRBJ1-2 gives the full variable domain: EPEVTQTPSHQVTQMGQEVILRCVPISNHLYFYWYRQILGQKVEFLVSFYNNEISEKSEIFDDQFSVERPDGSNFTLKIRSTKLEDSAMYFCASTTGNYGYTFGSGTRLTVV.

V gene TRBV4-3 combines with J gene TRBJ2-7; no clear D. V dropped 0 bases and J dropped 2 bases, with 11 bases sitting between them. This CDR3 spans 15 amino acids. CDR1 is LGHNA, CDR2 YSLEER, per germline. The DNA of the CDR3 is TGCGCCAGCAGCCAAGATCGAGAAGTTACCTACGAGCAGTACTTC. Its translation: CASSQDREVTYEQYF.

This sequence joins TRBV6-5 and TRBJ1-5; D possibly corresponds to TRBD1 (5 bases). In germline, CDR1 is MNHEY, CDR2 SVGAGI. Trimming cost V 5 bases and J 8 bases, with 10 bases left between them. This CDR3 is built from 12 residues. The DNA of the CDR3 is TGTGCCAGCAGTGGCCTCAGGGAGCCCCAGCATTTT. This translates into CASSGLREPQHF.

This sequence joins TRBV27 and TRBJ2-6, with D hard to call. CDR1 and CDR2 (germline): MNHEY, SMNVEV (reference sequence). This CDR3 is built from 17 residues. The V gene lost 0 bases and the J gene lost 1 base, with 10 bases spanning the gap. The CDR3 region has the DNA TGTGCCAGCAGTTTATCATATGGAGATTCTGGGGCCAACGTCCTGACTTTC. Its protein is CASSLSYGDSGANVLTF.

This clone was detected only once. The chain links TRBV19 to TRBJ2-5; the D gene is possibly TRBD1 (6 bases). Germline V gene lookup returns CDR1 LNHDA and CDR2 SQIVND (reference sequence). The length of the CDR3 is 13 residues. Between the trimmed V and J ends, which lost 4 bases and 5 bases, there was a span of 11 bases. The CDR3 DNA reads TGTGCCAGTAGTAGTAGGGGGACGGAGACCCAGTACTTC. Protein: CASSSRGTETQYF.

The CDR3 DNA sequence: TGTGCTAGTGGTTACAGGGATAGCAATCAGCCCCAGCATTTT. It yields the protein CASGYRDSNQPQHF. The chain couples TRBV12-5 to TRBJ1-5; D is perhaps TRBD1 (6 bases). The CDR3 spans 14 residues. CDR1 is LGHNT and CDR2 is FRNRAP in the germline V gene. V was clipped by 4 bases and J by 0 bases, with 7 bases between them.

The CDR3 loop reads CAISEAGGNEQYV. As DNA, the CDR3 is TGTGCCATCAGTGAGGCCGGGGGAAACGAGCAGTACGTC. The gene calls are TRBV10-3 and TRBJ2-7, with D possibly TRBD2 on 6 matching bases. V lost 2 bases to trimming and J lost 5 bases, with 10 bases between them. The CDR3 length is 13 residues. The germline V gene encodes CDR1 ENHRY and CDR2 SYGVKD.

The rearrangement joins TRBV11-2 to TRBJ2-6; D gene uncertain. Germline-derived CDR1 and CDR2 are SGHAT and FQNNGV. The CDR3 is made up of 17 amino acids. V was shortened by 1 base and J by 1 base, with 11 bases between the two germline ends. The CDR3: CASSLATSISGANVLTF. The CDR3 DNA sequence: TGTGCCAGCAGCTTAGCGACTTCCATATCTGGGGCCAACGTCCTGACTTTC.

Here the CDR3 reads CAVYRGKNTEAFF. The CDR3 DNA reads TGTGCCGTCTACAGGGGCAAGAACACTGAAGCTTTCTTT. J is TRBJ1-1 and V is TRBV6-5; TRBD1 aligns across 7 bases. The ends lost 11 bases at V and 1 base at J; junction bases unmatched: 7. The length of the CDR3 is 13 residues. In germline, CDR1 is MNHEY, CDR2 SVGAGI.

The CDR3 nucleotides are TGTGCCAGCAGTTTGACCGGGGCCGGGGGCTCTGGGGCCAACGTCCTGACTTTC. Residues: CASSLTGAGGSGANVLTF. The rearrangement joins TRBV28 to TRBJ2-6, with D possibly TRBD2 on 6 matching bases. Germline V gives CDR1 MDHEN, CDR2 SYDVKM. The CDR3 totals 18 residues. Trimming shortened V by 3 bases and J by 0 bases, and 15 bases separated the two germline ends.

The rearrangement links TRBV19 to TRBJ1-5; possible D gene TRBD1, 5 bases. V lost 6 bases and J lost 4, with 10 bases in between. This CDR3 is 13 amino acids long. CDR1 is LNHDA and CDR2 is SQIVND in the germline V gene (reference sequence). The CDR3 nucleotides are TGTGCCAGTAGCAATAAGGGGAATCAGCCCCAGCATTTT. Translated, it gives CASSNKGNQPQHF.

The rearrangement uses TRBV27 and TRBJ2-4, with 7 bases fitting TRBD1. CDR3 size: 15 residues. V shed 5 bases and J 1 base; nucleotides not matched to a gene: 5. In germline, CDR1 is MNHEY, CDR2 SMNVEV (reference sequence). Written as DNA, the CDR3 is TGTGCCAGCAGTCCCGACAGGGAGGCCAAAAACATTCAGTACTTC. This codes for CASSPDREAKNIQYF.

The V and J genes are TRBV6-4 and TRBJ2-1, with 9 bases matching TRBD1. V was clipped by 4 bases and J by 7 bases; unmatched bases: 8. The CDR3 covers 15 residues. The germline V gene encodes CDR1 MRHNA and CDR2 SNTAGT. The CDR3 sequence is CASSVTGGSRNEQFF. The CDR3 DNA reads TGTGCCAGCAGTGTAACAGGGGGCTCCCGGAATGAGCAGTTCTTC.

The chain recombines TRBV5-6 with TRBJ2-1, with D perhaps matching TRBD2 (5 bases). The CDR3 is made up of 14 amino acids. CDR1 SGHDT and CDR2 YYEEEE come from the germline V gene. Trimming took 3 bases from V and 6 from J, leaving 13 bases between them. The CDR3 is CASSSRGLGNEQFF. For the CDR3, the DNA is TGTGCCAGCAGCTCTCGAGGGCTTGGCAATGAGCAGTTCTTC.

V is TRBV30 and J is TRBJ1-1; no firm D call. Germline V gene lookup returns CDR1 GTSNPN and CDR2 SVGIG (reference sequence). The CDR3 has 10 residues. The CDR3 sequence: CAGDNTEAFF. DNA of the CDR3: TGTGCGGGAGATAACACTGAAGCTTTCTTT.

The chain is built from TRBV7-6 and TRBJ2-1, with 8 positions matching TRBD1. Per the germline V gene, CDR1 is SGHVS and CDR2 is FNYEAQ. The CDR3 runs to 16 residues. V was clipped by 5 bases and J by 1 base; unmatched bases: 7. The CDR3: CASSENDRGSYNEQFF. CDR3 in DNA: TGTGCCAGCAGCGAGAATGACAGGGGATCCTACAATGAGCAGTTCTTC.